Listed here are 21 T cell receptor beta chains from one sample, sequenced in a study of radiation and T cells in renal cell carcinoma. The protocol was immunoSEQ multiplex PCR, while the TCRdb copy is restricted to in-frame clones and leaves out a portion. The table records fewer than 200,000 clones, 88% of them present only once. Noted time point: blood 4 weeks post-SBRT, at nephrectomy. The treatment is: 15 Gy SBRT to primary tumor, nephrectomy 4 weeks later. The sequenced sample was blood, obtained from a patient whose treatment included radiotherapy and nephrectomy. The receptors come from a woman aged 50 to 60 with renal cell carcinoma.

The V call is TRBV5-1, the J call TRBJ1-3; tentatively, D is TRBD1 (6 bases). Trimming pared 5 bases from V and 2 bases from J, leaving 17 bases between. Germline V gives CDR1 SGHRS, CDR2 YFSETQ. The CDR3 is 16 amino acids. The CDR3 loop is CASRLATGTAGNTIYF. CDR3 DNA: TGCGCCAGCAGGCTCGCAACAGGGACGGCTGGAAACACCATATATTTT.

This chain connects TRBV30 to TRBJ1-1; D not certain. CDR1 is GTSNPN, CDR2 SVGIG, per germline (reference sequence). The CDR3 is 13 amino acids. V lost 0 bases and J lost 4, with 9 bases in between. CDR3 loop: CAWSVQRTTEAFF. The CDR3 DNA sequence: TGTGCCTGGAGTGTACAGCGGACCACTGAAGCTTTCTTT.

This chain links TRBV4-1 with TRBJ1-4; D is perhaps TRBD1 (5 bases). V was pared by 3 bases and J by 5 bases, with 10 bases between. The CDR3 contains 14 residues. Germline V CDR1 and CDR2: MGHRA, YSYEKL. CDR3 nucleotides: TGCGCCAGCAGCCATGAGACAGTAAATGAAAAACTGTTTTTT. Protein sequence: CASSHETVNEKLFF.

The V call is TRBV5-1, the J call TRBJ2-1, with D perhaps matching TRBD1 or TRBD2 (5 bases each). Germline V CDR1 and CDR2: SGHRS, YFSETQ. The CDR3 runs 15 residues. V lost 0 bases and J 4 bases, leaving 11 bases between the germline ends. The CDR3 DNA reads TGCGCCAGCAGCTTGGTGAGGGACGGTTACAATGAGCAGTTCTTC. Its protein product is CASSLVRDGYNEQFF.

This clone was observed once. This sequence joins TRBV5-1 and TRBJ1-3; 8 bases are shared with TRBD1. Germline trimming cut 4 bases from V and 4 bases from J; bases unmatched to any gene: 7. The CDR3 has 15 residues. Germline loops: CDR1 SGHRS, CDR2 YFSETQ. The CDR3 here is CASSPLTGVGNTIYF. The CDR3 bases are TGCGCCAGCAGCCCCTTGACAGGGGTCGGAAACACCATATATTTT.

The chain uses TRBV2 and TRBJ1-2, with 7 nucleotides matching TRBD1. V was clipped by 5 bases and J by 5 bases; unmatched bases: 8. Germline V CDR1 and CDR2: SNHLY, FYNNEI. The CDR3 covers 14 residues. CDR3 region: CASSFGQVRYGYTF. Here the CDR3 DNA reads TGTGCCAGCAGTTTCGGACAGGTCCGGTATGGCTACACCTTC.

This sequence joins TRBV5-4 and TRBJ1-5; TRBD1 is a possible D gene (5 bases). CDR3 length: 20 amino acids. Germline CDR1 reads SGHNT; CDR2 reads YYREEE (reference sequence). Trimming pared 4 bases from V and 0 bases from J, leaving 26 bases between. The CDR3 reads CASSPGGPPGRDYSNQPQHF. The CDR3 DNA sequence: TGTGCCAGCAGCCCGGGGGGACCACCTGGGAGGGATTATAGCAATCAGCCCCAGCATTTT.

The chain combines TRBV28 with TRBJ1-2, with a tentative D call TRBD1 (6 bases). V was cut by 6 bases and J by 3 bases, with 14 bases left in between. CDR3 size: 14 residues. Germline V gene data show CDR1 as MDHEN and CDR2 as SYDVKM. In DNA form, the CDR3 reads TGTGCCAGCAGGATGTCGGCAGGGGACTATGGCTACACCTTC. Its protein product is CASRMSAGDYGYTF.

The CDR3 is CSPARRTEQFF. The DNA of the CDR3 is TGCAGCCCCGCCCGGCGCACTGAGCAGTTCTTC. The chain couples TRBV20-1 to TRBJ2-1, with unresolved D. CDR1 and CDR2 from the germline V gene are DFQATT and SNEGSKA (reference sequence). CDR3 length: 11 amino acids.

This sequence joins TRBV7-9 and TRBJ1-2; 7 bases align to TRBD1. The ends lost 1 base at V and 0 bases at J; junction bases unmatched: 11. Germline CDR1 and CDR2: SEHNR and FQNEAQ (reference sequence). CDR3 length equals 18 residues. The CDR3 loop reads CASSLVGAGGTTNYGYTF. The CDR3, as DNA: TGTGCCAGCAGCTTAGTTGGGGCAGGGGGTACGACTAACTATGGCTACACCTTC. The variable domain in full, with the rest retrieved from reference TRBV7-9 and TRBJ1-2, is DTGVSQNPRHKITKRGQNVTFRCDPISEHNRLYWYRQTLGQGPEFLTYFQNEAQLEKSRLLSDRFSAERPKGSFSTLEIQRTEQGDSAMYLCASSLVGAGGTTNYGYTFGSGTRLTVV.

A single count supports this clone. This chain joins TRBV25-1 and TRBJ2-7; 9 positions agree with TRBD1. Germline-derived CDR1 and CDR2 are MGHDK and SYGVNS. V dropped 7 bases and J dropped 0; count of bases not matched to a gene: 7. This CDR3 comprises 15 residues. The DNA of the CDR3 is TGTGCCAGCAACCCGGGACAGGGCAGCTCCTACGAGCAGTACTTC. Amino acid sequence: CASNPGQGSSYEQYF.

This clone has just a few counts. V usage is TRBV19 and J usage is TRBJ1-6; 9 bases agree with TRBD1. The CDR3 spans 16 residues. CDR1 and CDR2 (germline): LNHDA, SQIVND (reference sequence). The V gene end was trimmed by 8 bases and the J gene end by 9 bases; junction bases not matched to a gene: 14. The CDR3 loop reads CASSRDREEGRSPLHF. CDR3 bases: TGTGCCAGTTCCCGGGACAGGGAAGAAGGACGTTCACCCCTCCACTTT.

This rearrangement joins TRBV7-9 to TRBJ2-1; 8 nucleotides line up with TRBD2. This CDR3 contains 16 residues. Germline V lookup: CDR1 SEHNR, CDR2 FQNEAQ (reference sequence). V shed 5 bases, J shed 7 bases, and the junction held 13 bases outside the gene matches. The CDR3 reads CASSLRDGGAANEQFF. DNA of the CDR3: TGTGCCAGCAGCCTAAGAGACGGGGGGGCCGCGAATGAGCAGTTCTTC.

The V call is TRBV19, the J call TRBJ1-2, with D unresolved. Trimming took off 5 bases at V and 5 bases at J, with 12 bases between the two ends. Germline CDR1 and CDR2: LNHDA and SQIVND (reference sequence). The CDR3 length is 13 residues. The CDR3, as DNA: TGTGCCAGTAGTCACGAGCCAGAATATGGCTACACCTTC. Translated: CASSHEPEYGYTF. The whole variable domain, remainder taken from reference TRBV19 and TRBJ1-2, is DGGITQSPKYLFRKEGQNVTLSCEQNLNHDAMYWYRQDPGQGLRLIYYSQIVNDFQKGDIAEGYSVSREKKESFPLTVTSAQKNPTAFYLCASSHEPEYGYTFGSGTRLTVV.

The V gene is TRBV19, the J gene TRBJ2-2; tentative D call: TRBD1 (6 bases). The germline CDR1 and CDR2 sequences are LNHDA and SQIVND (reference sequence). The CDR3 extends over 15 amino acids. V dropped 5 bases and J dropped 4 bases, with 14 bases sitting between them. CDR3 sequence (DNA): TGTGCCAGTAGTTCACAGGGATATGGCACCGGGGAGCTGTTTTTT. Its translation: CASSSQGYGTGELFF. The entire variable domain, with the rest obtained from reference TRBV19 and TRBJ2-2, is as follows: DGGITQSPKYLFRKEGQNVTLSCEQNLNHDAMYWYRQDPGQGLRLIYYSQIVNDFQKGDIAEGYSVSREKKESFPLTVTSAQKNPTAFYLCASSSQGYGTGELFFGEGSRLTVL.

The chain has TRBV7-8 and TRBJ2-5; a possible D gene is TRBD1 (5 bases). CDR3 length: 13 amino acids. V was clipped by 1 base and J by 2 bases, with 5 bases between them. The germline gives CDR1 SGHVS, CDR2 FQNEAQ. DNA for the CDR3: TGTGCCAGCAGCTTAGGACAGCAAGAGACCCAGTACTTC. Protein sequence: CASSLGQQETQYF.

The rearrangement links TRBV11-3 to TRBJ2-3, with D unclear. V lost 5 bases to trimming and J lost 0 bases, with 9 bases between them. Germline V gene lookup returns CDR1 SGHNT and CDR2 YENEEA. This CDR3 has 14 amino acids. CDR3 region: CASSQGRSTDTQYF. CDR3 DNA: TGTGCCAGCAGCCAAGGACGGAGCACAGATACGCAGTATTTT.

The chain couples TRBV9 to TRBJ1-1, with D unresolved. Germline V lookup: CDR1 SGDLS, CDR2 YYNGEE. This CDR3 has 14 residues. The V end lost 0 bases, the J end lost 3 bases, and 9 bases lay between the germline ends. In DNA, the CDR3 is TGTGCCAGCAGCGTAGGAGGTTCGTACACTGAAGCTTTCTTT. Translation: CASSVGGSYTEAFF. Using reference TRBV9 and TRBJ1-1 for the parts outside the CDR3, the full variable domain is DSGVTQTPKHLITATGQRVTLRCSPRSGDLSVYWYQQSLDQGLQFLIQYYNGEERAKGNILERFSAQQFPDLHSELNLSSLELGDSALYFCASSVGGSYTEAFFGQGTRLTVV.

This sequence joins TRBV6-6 and TRBJ2-7; D call uncertain. V was clipped by 6 bases and J by 2 bases, with 8 bases between them. The CDR3 has 12 residues. CDR1 is MNHNY and CDR2 is SVGAGI in the germline V gene (reference sequence). The CDR3 coding sequence is TGTGCCAGCAGGGCCAGTACCTACGAGCAGTACTTC. It encodes CASRASTYEQYF.

V usage is TRBV19 and J usage is TRBJ2-3; D is perhaps TRBD2 (5 bases). The CDR3 sequence is 14 residues long. Germline CDR1 and CDR2: LNHDA and SQIVND (reference sequence). V was trimmed by 6 bases and J by 5 bases, leaving 15 bases between them. CDR3 region: CASREGKEVDTQYF. DNA of the CDR3: TGTGCCAGTAGGGAAGGGAAGGAGGTAGATACGCAGTATTTT.

The chain carries TRBV9 and TRBJ1-4, with D maybe TRBD1 (6 bases). Trimming took 3 bases from V and 12 from J, leaving 12 bases between them. CDR1 and CDR2 from the germline V gene are SGDLS and YYNGEE. The CDR3 extends over 12 amino acids. CDR3 residues: CASSGQRGELFF. CDR3 coding DNA: TGTGCCAGCAGCGGACAAAGGGGGGAACTGTTTTTT.